These 3 T cell receptor beta chains were sequenced from one sample in a study of blood T cell repertoires in COVID-19. Here immunoSEQ multiplex PCR was the method, and the copy in TCRdb shows in-frame clones only, minus some. The sample yields more than 130,000 clones, roughly 80% seen once. Sequenced: peripheral blood. These receptors were collected from a human donor in a cohort sampled during active COVID-19.

The CDR3 is CASSLFIGQGYEQFF. CDR3 coding DNA: TGTGCCAGCAGCTTATTCATTGGACAGGGATATGAGCAGTTCTTC. The J gene is TRBJ2-1, the V gene TRBV7-3; 8 bases are shared with TRBD1. CDR1 is SGHTA and CDR2 is FQGTGA in the germline V gene. J gave up 8 bases and V 2 bases, and 8 bases lay outside the gene matches. The CDR3 contains 15 residues. Combining the CDR3 with reference TRBV7-3 and TRBJ2-1 gives the whole variable domain GAGVSQTPSNKVTEKGKYVELRCDPISGHTALYWYRQSLGQGPEFLIYFQGTGAADDSGLPNDRFFAVRPEGSVSTLKIQRTERGDSAVYLCASSLFIGQGYEQFFGPGTRLTVL.

The rearrangement links TRBV6-1 to TRBJ2-1; TRBD2 agrees at 8 bases. With V trimmed by 2 bases and J by 10 bases, 7 bases remained unmatched. Germline loops: CDR1 MNHNS, CDR2 SASEGT. The CDR3 is 14 residues long. CDR3 in amino acids: CASSESSGGEEQFF. The CDR3 DNA reads TGTGCCAGCAGTGAATCCAGCGGGGGCGAAGAGCAGTTCTTC.

This clone was observed once. The CDR3 bases are TGTGCCAGTAGTGAGGTACAGGCTAATTCACCCCTCCACTTT. This translates into CASSEVQANSPLHF. The rearrangement joins TRBV19 to TRBJ1-6, with D tentatively TRBD1 (5 bases). CDR3 length: 14 amino acids. V dropped 5 bases and J dropped 6 bases, with 11 bases sitting between them. Per the germline V gene, CDR1 is LNHDA and CDR2 is SQIVND (reference sequence). The whole variable domain, filled in from reference TRBV19 and TRBJ1-6, reads DGGITQSPKYLFRKEGQNVTLSCEQNLNHDAMYWYRQDPGQGLRLIYYSQIVNDFQKGDIAEGYSVSREKKESFPLTVTSAQKNPTAFYLCASSEVQANSPLHFGNGTRLTVT.